This T cell receptor beta chain was recovered during a study of shared clonotypes between healthy human individuals. Turning to the study itself: Plates per donor: three CD4 naive, three CD4 memory, two CD8 naive, one CD8 memory.

The assay was immunoSEQ multiplex PCR, and TCRdb's table has in-frame clones only and misses some. The data contain some 1,900,000 clones, less than 95% of them singletons. Trimming removed 4 bases from V and 1 base from J; junction bases left unmatched: 9. The germline V gene has CDR1 ENHRY and CDR2 SYGVKD. The CDR3 sequence is 17 residues long. Terminally differentiated effector memory CD45RA+ cells were excluded from the naive CD8 cells, which were CD45RO-negative and positively selected for CCR7. The source of this sequence is a man aged 18 to 29 in good health. Sequenced material: naive CD8+ T cells sorted from blood. V and J are TRBV10-3 and TRBJ2-5; 10 nucleotides line up with TRBD2. CDR3 sequence: CAISALAGEPSQETQYF. The CDR3 nucleotides read TGTGCCATCAGTGCCCTAGCGGGGGAGCCTTCCCAAGAGACCCAGTACTTC.